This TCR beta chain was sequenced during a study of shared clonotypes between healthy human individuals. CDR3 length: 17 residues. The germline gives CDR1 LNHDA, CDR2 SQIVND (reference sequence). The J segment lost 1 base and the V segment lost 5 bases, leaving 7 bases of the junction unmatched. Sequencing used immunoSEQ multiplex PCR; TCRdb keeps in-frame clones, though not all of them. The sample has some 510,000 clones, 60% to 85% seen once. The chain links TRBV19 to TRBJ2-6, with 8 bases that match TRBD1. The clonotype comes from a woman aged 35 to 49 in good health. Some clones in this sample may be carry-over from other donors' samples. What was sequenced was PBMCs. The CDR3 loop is CASSQGALSSGANVLTF. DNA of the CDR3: TGTGCCAGTAGTCAGGGGGCGTTATCGTCTGGGGCCAACGTCCTGACTTTC.